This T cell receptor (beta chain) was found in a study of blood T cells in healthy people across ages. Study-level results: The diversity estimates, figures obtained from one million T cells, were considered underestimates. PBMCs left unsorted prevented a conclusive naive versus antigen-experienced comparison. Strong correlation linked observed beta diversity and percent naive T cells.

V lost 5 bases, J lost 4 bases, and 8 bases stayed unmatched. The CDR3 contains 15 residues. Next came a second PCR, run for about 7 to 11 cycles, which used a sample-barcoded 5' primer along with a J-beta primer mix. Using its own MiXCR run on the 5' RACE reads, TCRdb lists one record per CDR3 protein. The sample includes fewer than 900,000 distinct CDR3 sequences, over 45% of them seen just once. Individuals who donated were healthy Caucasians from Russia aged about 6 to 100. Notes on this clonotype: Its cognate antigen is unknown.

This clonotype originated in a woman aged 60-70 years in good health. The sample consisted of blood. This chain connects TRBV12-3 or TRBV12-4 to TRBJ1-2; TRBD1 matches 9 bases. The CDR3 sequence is CASSPGTGRFYGYTF. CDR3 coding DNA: TGTGCCAGCAGTCCGGGGACAGGGAGGTTCTATGGCTACACCTTC.